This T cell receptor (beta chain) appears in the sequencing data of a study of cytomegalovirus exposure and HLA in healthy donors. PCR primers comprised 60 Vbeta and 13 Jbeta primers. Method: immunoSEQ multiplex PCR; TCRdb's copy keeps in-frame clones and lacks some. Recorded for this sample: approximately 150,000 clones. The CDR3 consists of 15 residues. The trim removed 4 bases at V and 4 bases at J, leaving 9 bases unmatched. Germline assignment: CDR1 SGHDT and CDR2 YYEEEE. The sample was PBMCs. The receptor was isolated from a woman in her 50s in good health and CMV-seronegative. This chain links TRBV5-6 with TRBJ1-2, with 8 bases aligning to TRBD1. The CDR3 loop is CASSLGLTGGYGYTF. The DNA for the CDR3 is TGTGCCAGCAGCCTCGGACTAACAGGGGGCTATGGCTACACCTTC.